The 11 T cell receptor beta chains below come from one sample, sequenced in a study of sequential checkpoint blockade in melanoma. The treatment is: randomized to nivolumab then ipilimumab (arm A) or the reverse (arm B). Assay: immunoSEQ multiplex PCR; the TCRdb copy retains only in-frame clones and omits some. The repertoire holds thousands of clones, over 60% seen once, with under 70% in the top ten. The specimen comprised CD8+ T cells sorted from blood (inferred from file names), sampled from a patient given nivolumab and ipilimumab in sequence. The receptor set was obtained from a human donor with melanoma.

The chain has TRBV27 and TRBJ2-3; TRBD1 matches at 9 bases. Germline loops: CDR1 MNHEY, CDR2 SMNVEV (reference sequence). With V trimmed by 6 bases and J by 2 bases, 15 bases remained unmatched. The CDR3 extends over 18 amino acids. The CDR3 reads CASSLLPTGTGLTDTQYF. The CDR3 bases are TGTGCCAGCAGCCTCCTACCGACCGGGACAGGGCTCACAGATACGCAGTATTTT.

The chain uses TRBV6-5 and TRBJ1-2, with a possible D match to TRBD1 (6 bases). This CDR3 spans 13 amino acids. Trimming stripped 5 bases from V and 5 bases from J, with 12 bases between. Germline V lookup: CDR1 MNHEY, CDR2 SVGAGI. The CDR3 protein is CASSPQGWYGYTF. CDR3 bases: TGTGCCAGCAGTCCCCAGGGGTGGTATGGCTACACCTTC.

This clone was seen only a few times. A far larger clone is only one base removed, so a read error is likely. This chain joins TRBV5-8 and TRBJ1-2, with 8 bases that match TRBD1. With V trimmed by 0 bases and J by 8 bases, 3 bases remained unmatched. The CDR3 totals 13 residues. CDR1 and CDR2 (germline): SGHTS, YDEGEE. The CDR3 DNA reads as TGTGCCAGCAGCTTGGCAGGGGGCTGGGGCTACACCTTC. Its translation: CASSLAGGWGYTF.

The chain recombines TRBV2 with TRBJ1-2, with D maybe TRBD1 (6 bases). Trimming shortened V by 6 bases and J by 2 bases, and 22 bases separated the two germline ends. Germline assignment: CDR1 SNHLY and CDR2 FYNNEI. This CDR3 has 17 residues. CDR3 in DNA: TGTGCCAGCAGCGGCCAAACCGACAGGAATTTCAACTATGGCTACACCTTC. Translation gives CASSGQTDRNFNYGYTF.

The chain is built from TRBV11-1 and TRBJ2-5, with a possible D match to TRBD2 (5 bases). Deletions cut 1 base from V and 9 bases from J, with 15 bases between. This CDR3 has 14 amino acids. In germline, CDR1 is SGHAT, CDR2 FQDESV (reference sequence). The CDR3 region is CASSLERDSRSQYF. The DNA of the CDR3 is TGTGCCAGCAGCTTAGAGAGGGATTCTCGGTCCCAGTACTTC.

This chain joins TRBV4-1 and TRBJ2-1; the match to TRBD1 covers 7 bases. In germline, CDR1 is MGHRA, CDR2 YSYEKL. V dropped 1 base and J dropped 6; count of bases not matched to a gene: 9. The CDR3 is made up of 16 amino acids. The CDR3 sequence: CASSQATGVIGNEQFF. The CDR3, as DNA: TGCGCCAGCAGCCAAGCTACAGGGGTGATAGGCAATGAGCAGTTCTTC.

This rearrangement joins TRBV19 to TRBJ2-7; 9 bases are shared with TRBD2. Germline loops: CDR1 LNHDA, CDR2 SQIVND (reference sequence). Trimming at V came to 6 bases and at J to 3 bases, leaving 9 bases not matched to a gene. The CDR3 spans 15 residues. CDR3 sequence: CASSTGTSSYYEQYF. The CDR3, as DNA: TGTGCCAGTAGCACCGGGACTAGCTCCTACTACGAGCAGTACTTC. The whole variable domain, remainder taken from reference TRBV19 and TRBJ2-7, is DGGITQSPKYLFRKEGQNVTLSCEQNLNHDAMYWYRQDPGQGLRLIYYSQIVNDFQKGDIAEGYSVSREKKESFPLTVTSAQKNPTAFYLCASSTGTSSYYEQYFGPGTRLTVT.

V usage is TRBV30 and J usage is TRBJ2-3, with D unresolved. V was trimmed by 0 bases and J by 3 bases, leaving 7 bases between them. The germline gives CDR1 GTSNPN, CDR2 SVGIG (reference sequence). The CDR3 consists of 13 residues. The CDR3 bases are TGTGCCTGGAGTGTGGTTGAGACAGATACGCAGTATTTT. Protein product: CAWSVVETDTQYF.

In this sample, this clone turned up once. The CDR3 sequence is CASSPWGGNYGYTF. The CDR3 coding sequence is TGTGCCAGCAGCCCGTGGGGCGGCAACTATGGCTACACCTTC. The rearrangement uses TRBV5-6 and TRBJ1-2, with D perhaps TRBD1 (5 bases). Deletions cut 4 bases from V and 2 bases from J, with 12 bases between. CDR1 is SGHDT and CDR2 is YYEEEE in the germline V gene. This CDR3 comprises 14 residues.

This chain links TRBV7-8 with TRBJ1-2; TRBD1 might be the D (5 bases). V lost 0 bases and J 3 bases, leaving 8 bases between the germline ends. This CDR3 is 14 amino acids long. Per the germline V gene, CDR1 is SGHVS and CDR2 is FQNEAQ. The CDR3 bases are TGTGCCAGCAGCTTAGCGGGGCGGTACTATGGCTACACCTTC. It is translated as CASSLAGRYYGYTF.

J is TRBJ2-6 and V is TRBV30, with a weak D call TRBD1 (6 bases). The CDR3 spans 16 residues. V was shortened by 2 bases and J by 0 bases, with 11 bases between the two germline ends. CDR1 and CDR2 (germline): GTSNPN, SVGIG (reference sequence). CDR3 amino acids: CAWSRDIGSGANVLTF. CDR3 DNA sequence: TGTGCCTGGAGTCGGGACATTGGCTCTGGGGCCAACGTCCTGACTTTC.